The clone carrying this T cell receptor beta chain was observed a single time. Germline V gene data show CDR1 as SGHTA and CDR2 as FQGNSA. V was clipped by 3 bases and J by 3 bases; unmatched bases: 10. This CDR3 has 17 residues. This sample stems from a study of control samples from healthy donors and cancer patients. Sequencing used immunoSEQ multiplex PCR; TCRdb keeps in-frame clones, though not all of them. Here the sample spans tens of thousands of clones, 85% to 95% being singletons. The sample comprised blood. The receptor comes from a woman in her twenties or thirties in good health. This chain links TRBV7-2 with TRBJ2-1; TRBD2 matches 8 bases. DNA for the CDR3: TGTGCCAGCAGCTTGTTACCGGGAGGGGGTGTCTACAATGAGCAGTTCTTC. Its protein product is CASSLLPGGGVYNEQFF.